This TCR beta chain was observed in a study of blood T cell repertoires in COVID-19. Study-level information: From the United States, Italy and Spain came samples of acute and convalescent COVID-19. PBMCs, B-cell-depleted T cells, or T cells were the source of the cDNA or gDNA that made up the material.

Under the authors' procedure: Amplified reference gene primers provided the basis for estimating nucleated cell counts. The data were produced by immunoSEQ multiplex PCR, yet TCRdb's version contains in-frame clones alone and is incomplete. V and J calls and clone size are given by that table; D and trimming were obtained from the DNA. The sample holds under 140,000 clones, roughly 82% seen once. This receptor was identified in a woman aged 55-70 years with acute or convalescent COVID-19. Source material: peripheral blood.

CDR3: CASSLALDTGGSEAFF. The CDR3 DNA is TGTGCCAGCAGCTTAGCCCTGGACACAGGTGGCTCTGAAGCTTTCTTT. V and J are TRBV7-9 and TRBJ1-1; weak D call: TRBD1 (5 bases). Germline V CDR1 and CDR2: SEHNR, FQNEAQ (reference sequence). The CDR3 extends over 16 amino acids. V gave up 0 bases and J gave up 6 bases, with 17 bases separating them.